A single sample gave rise to the 2 T cell receptor beta chains below, sequenced in a study of identical twins. From the 5' RACE reads, TCRdb called clonotypes with MiXCR, one entry per CDR3 protein. Of just under 550,000 distinct CDR3 sequences detected, about 16% appear once; the ten largest clones hold 0.44%. These sequences were also reported in another study, on yellow fever vaccine responses in identical twins.

The sequenced sample was CD4+ T cells sorted from blood. The origin of the receptors is a woman aged 18-29 years in good health.

This clonotype was seen ten or more times. The V gene is TRBV12-3 or TRBV12-4, the J gene TRBJ2-1; D not resolved. The CDR3 totals 15 residues. The V end lost 4 bases, the J end lost 0 bases, and 10 bases lay between the germline ends. CDR3 loop: CASSSPASSYNEQFF. CDR3 nucleotides: TGTGCCAGCAGTTCTCCGGCGAGCTCCTACAATGAGCAGTTCTTC.

This clonotype was seen repeatedly, ten times or more. The CDR3 bases are TGCGCCAGCAGGGCACCTCGGGAGAACTCTGGGGCCAACGTCCTGACTTTC. This translates into CASRAPRENSGANVLTF. The V and J genes are TRBV5-1 and TRBJ2-6; possibly TRBD2 for D (6 bases). The ends were cut back, 5 bases at V and 0 bases at J, with 15 bases in the middle. This CDR3 has 17 residues. Per germline, CDR1 SGHRS and CDR2 YFSETQ.